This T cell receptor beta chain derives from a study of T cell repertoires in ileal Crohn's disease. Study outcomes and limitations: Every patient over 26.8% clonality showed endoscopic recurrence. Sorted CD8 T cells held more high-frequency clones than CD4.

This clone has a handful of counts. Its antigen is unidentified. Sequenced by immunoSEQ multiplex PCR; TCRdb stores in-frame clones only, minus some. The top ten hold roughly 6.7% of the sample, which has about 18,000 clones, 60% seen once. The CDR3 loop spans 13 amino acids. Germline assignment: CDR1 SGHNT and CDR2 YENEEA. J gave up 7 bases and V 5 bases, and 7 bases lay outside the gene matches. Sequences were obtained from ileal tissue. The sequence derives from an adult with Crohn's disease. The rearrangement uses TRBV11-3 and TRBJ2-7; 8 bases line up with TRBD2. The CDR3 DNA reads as TGTGCCAGCAGCCCCAGCGGGAGCCGGGAGCAGTACTTC. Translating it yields CASSPSGSREQYF.